This T cell receptor (beta chain) was sequenced during a study of neurological immune-mediated disorders. This clonotype was seen ten or more times. Its antigen remains unidentified. As for the cDNA, it was generated by 5'RACE with 10-nucleotide random UMIs. TCRdb reanalysed the 5' RACE reads using MiXCR and keeps one entry per CDR3 protein. The sample consists of around 71,000 distinct CDR3 sequences, approximately 15% of them appearing once. The J segment lost 6 bases and the V segment lost 0 bases, leaving 4 bases of the junction unmatched. Per germline, CDR1 SGHRS and CDR2 YFSETQ. The length of the CDR3 is 14 residues. Findings of the study overall: The study found the most TCR clonal expansion in HTLV-1-associated myelopathy and the least in multiple sclerosis, below healthy controls.

The time point here: longitudinal time-point 1 (baseline). V gene TRBV5-1 combines with J gene TRBJ2-3, with 7 bases lining up with TRBD1. The TCR originated in a female donor with HTLV-1-associated myelopathy (HAM/TSP). The sequenced sample was PBMCs. The CDR3 region has the DNA TGCGCCAGCAGCTTGGGCCCGACAGGGGATACGCAGTATTTT. Residues: CASSLGPTGDTQYF.